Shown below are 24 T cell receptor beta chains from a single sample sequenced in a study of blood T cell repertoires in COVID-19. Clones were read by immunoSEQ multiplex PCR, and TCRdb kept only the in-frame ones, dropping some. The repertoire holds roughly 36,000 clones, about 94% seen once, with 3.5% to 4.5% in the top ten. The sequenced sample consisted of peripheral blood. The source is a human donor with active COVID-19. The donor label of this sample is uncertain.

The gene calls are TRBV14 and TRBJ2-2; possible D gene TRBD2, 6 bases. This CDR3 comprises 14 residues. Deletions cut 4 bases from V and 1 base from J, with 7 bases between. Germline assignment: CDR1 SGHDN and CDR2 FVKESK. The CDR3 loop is CASSRRENTGELFF. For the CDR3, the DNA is TGTGCCAGCAGCCGGCGGGAGAACACCGGGGAGCTGTTTTTT.

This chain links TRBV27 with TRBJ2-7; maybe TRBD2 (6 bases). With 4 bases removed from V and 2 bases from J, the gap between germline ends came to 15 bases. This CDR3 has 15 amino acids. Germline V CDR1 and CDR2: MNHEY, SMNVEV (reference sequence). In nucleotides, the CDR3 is TGTGCCAGCAGTTCCCGACGCGGGGAAGCCTACGAGCAGTACTTC. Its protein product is CASSSRRGEAYEQYF.

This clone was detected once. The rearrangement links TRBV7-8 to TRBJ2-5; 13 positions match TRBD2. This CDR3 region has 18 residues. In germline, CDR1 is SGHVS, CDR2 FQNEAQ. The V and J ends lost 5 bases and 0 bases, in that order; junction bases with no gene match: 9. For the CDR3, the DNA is TGTGCCAGCAGCACCTCTACGGGGACTAGCGGGGACCAAGAGACCCAGTACTTC. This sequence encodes CASSTSTGTSGDQETQYF.

CDR3 residues: CASSPTDLVTQYF. The CDR3 DNA sequence: TGTGCCAGCAGCCCGACAGACTTGGTGACCCAGTACTTC. This rearrangement joins TRBV7-8 to TRBJ2-5; the D gene is possibly TRBD1 (5 bases). The CDR3 spans 13 residues. V was clipped by 5 bases and J by 7 bases, with 14 bases between them. Germline CDR1 and CDR2: SGHVS and FQNEAQ.

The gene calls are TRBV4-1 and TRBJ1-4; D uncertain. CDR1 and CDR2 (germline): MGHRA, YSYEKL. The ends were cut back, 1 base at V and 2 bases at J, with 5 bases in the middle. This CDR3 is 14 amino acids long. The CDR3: CASSQGPTNEKLFF. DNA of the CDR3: TGCGCCAGCAGCCAAGGGCCGACTAATGAAAAACTGTTTTTT.

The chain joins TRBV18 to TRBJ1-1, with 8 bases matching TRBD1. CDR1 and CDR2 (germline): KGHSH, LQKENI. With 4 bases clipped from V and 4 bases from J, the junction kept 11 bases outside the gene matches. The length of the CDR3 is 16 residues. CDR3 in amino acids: CASSHQLGTGSTEAFF. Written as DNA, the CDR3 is TGTGCCAGCTCACATCAACTAGGGACAGGAAGCACTGAAGCTTTCTTT.

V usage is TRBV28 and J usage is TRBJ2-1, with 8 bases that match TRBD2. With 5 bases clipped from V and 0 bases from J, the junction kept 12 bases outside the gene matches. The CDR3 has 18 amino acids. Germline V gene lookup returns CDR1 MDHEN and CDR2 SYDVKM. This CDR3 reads CASSPLTTGTSSYNEQFF. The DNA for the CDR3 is TGTGCCAGCAGTCCACTTACTACCGGGACTAGCTCCTACAATGAGCAGTTCTTC.

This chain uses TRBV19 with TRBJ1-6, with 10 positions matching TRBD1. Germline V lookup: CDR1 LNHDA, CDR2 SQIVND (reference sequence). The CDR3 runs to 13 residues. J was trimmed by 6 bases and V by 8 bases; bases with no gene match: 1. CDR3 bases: TGTGCCAGTGGGGACAGGGGTAATTCACCCCTCCACTTT. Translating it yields CASGDRGNSPLHF.

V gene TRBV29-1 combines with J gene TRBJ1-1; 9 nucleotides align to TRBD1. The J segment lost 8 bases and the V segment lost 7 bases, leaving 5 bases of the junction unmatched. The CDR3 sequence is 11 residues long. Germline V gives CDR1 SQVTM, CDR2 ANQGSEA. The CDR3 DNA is TGCAGCGGGGTGACAGGGGGAGAAGCTTTCTTT. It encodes CSGVTGGEAFF.

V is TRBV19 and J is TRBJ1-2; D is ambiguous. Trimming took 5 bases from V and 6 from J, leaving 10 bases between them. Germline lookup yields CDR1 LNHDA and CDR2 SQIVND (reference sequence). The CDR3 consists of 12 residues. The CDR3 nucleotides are TGTGCCAGTAGTTTGACAACGGATGGCTACACCTTC. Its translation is CASSLTTDGYTF.

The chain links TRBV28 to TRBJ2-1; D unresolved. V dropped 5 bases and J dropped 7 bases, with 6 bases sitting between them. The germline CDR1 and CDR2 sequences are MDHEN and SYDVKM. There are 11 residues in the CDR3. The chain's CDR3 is CASSPLNEQFF. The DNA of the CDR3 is TGTGCCAGCAGTCCCCTTAATGAGCAGTTCTTC.

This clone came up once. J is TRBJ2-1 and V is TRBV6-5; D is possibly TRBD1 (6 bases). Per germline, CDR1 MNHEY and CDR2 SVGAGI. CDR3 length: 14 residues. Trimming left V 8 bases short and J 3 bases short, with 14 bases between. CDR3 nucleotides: TGTGCCAGCGGACCGGGACAACTCTACAATGAGCAGTTCTTC. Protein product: CASGPGQLYNEQFF.

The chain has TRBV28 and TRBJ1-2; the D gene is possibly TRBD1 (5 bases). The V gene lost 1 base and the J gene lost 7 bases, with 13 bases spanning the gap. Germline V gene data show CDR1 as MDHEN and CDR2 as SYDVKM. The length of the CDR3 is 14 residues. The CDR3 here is CASSLSRRVGGYTF. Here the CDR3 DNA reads TGTGCCAGCAGTTTATCCCGCAGGGTGGGTGGCTACACCTTC.

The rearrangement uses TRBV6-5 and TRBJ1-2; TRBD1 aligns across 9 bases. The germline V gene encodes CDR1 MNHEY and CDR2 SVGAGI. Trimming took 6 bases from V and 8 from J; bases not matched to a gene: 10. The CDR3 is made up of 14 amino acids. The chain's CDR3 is CASREDRGPRGYTF. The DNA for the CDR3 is TGTGCCAGCAGGGAGGACAGGGGACCTCGCGGCTACACCTTC.

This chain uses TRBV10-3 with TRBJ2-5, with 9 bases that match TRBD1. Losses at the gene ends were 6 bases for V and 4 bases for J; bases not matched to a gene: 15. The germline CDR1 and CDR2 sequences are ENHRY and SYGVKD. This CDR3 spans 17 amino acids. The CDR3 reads CAISENPGTGRTETQYF. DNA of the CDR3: TGTGCCATCAGCGAAAATCCCGGGACAGGGAGGACAGAGACCCAGTACTTC.

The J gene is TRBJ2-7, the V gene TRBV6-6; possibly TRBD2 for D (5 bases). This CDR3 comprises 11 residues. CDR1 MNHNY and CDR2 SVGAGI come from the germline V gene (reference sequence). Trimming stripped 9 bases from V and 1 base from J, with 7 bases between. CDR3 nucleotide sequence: TGTGCCAGTCGGGGATCCTACGAGCAGTACTTC. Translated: CASRGSYEQYF.

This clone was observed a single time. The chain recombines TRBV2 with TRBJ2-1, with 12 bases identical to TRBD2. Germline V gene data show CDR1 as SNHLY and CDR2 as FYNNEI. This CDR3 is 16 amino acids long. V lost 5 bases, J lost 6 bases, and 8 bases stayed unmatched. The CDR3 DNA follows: TGTGCCAGCAGTCTTGACCTAGCGGGAGGGGGCAATGAGCAGTTCTTC. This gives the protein CASSLDLAGGGNEQFF.

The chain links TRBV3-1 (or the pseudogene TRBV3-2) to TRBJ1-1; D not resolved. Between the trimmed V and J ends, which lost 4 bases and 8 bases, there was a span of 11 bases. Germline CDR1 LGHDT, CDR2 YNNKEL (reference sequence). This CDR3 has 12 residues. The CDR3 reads CASSPARREAFF. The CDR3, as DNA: TGTGCCAGCAGCCCGGCCCGCAGGGAAGCTTTCTTT.

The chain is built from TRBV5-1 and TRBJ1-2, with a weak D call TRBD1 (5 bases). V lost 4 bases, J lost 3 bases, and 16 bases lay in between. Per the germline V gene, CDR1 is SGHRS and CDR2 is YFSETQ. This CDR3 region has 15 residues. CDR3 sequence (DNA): TGCGCCAGCAGCACGTGGTCTGGGGCCGACTATGGCTACACCTTC. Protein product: CASSTWSGADYGYTF.

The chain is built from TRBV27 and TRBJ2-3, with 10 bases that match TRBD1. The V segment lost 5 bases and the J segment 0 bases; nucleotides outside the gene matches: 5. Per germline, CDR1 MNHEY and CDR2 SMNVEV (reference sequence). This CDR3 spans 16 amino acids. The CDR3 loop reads CASSTGTGASTDTQYF. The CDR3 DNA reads TGTGCCAGCAGTACGGGGACAGGGGCCAGCACAGATACGCAGTATTTT.

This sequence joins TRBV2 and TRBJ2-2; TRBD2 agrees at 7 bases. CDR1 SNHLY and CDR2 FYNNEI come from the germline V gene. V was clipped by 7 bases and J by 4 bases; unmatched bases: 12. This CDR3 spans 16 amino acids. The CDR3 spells CASTPRLASGTGELFF. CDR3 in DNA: TGTGCCAGCACCCCACGACTAGCCTCGGGCACCGGGGAGCTGTTTTTT. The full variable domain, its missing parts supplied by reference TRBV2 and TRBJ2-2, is EPEVTQTPSHQVTQMGQEVILRCVPISNHLYFYWYRQILGQKVEFLVSFYNNEISEKSEIFDDQFSVERPDGSNFTLKIRSTKLEDSAMYFCASTPRLASGTGELFFGEGSRLTVL.

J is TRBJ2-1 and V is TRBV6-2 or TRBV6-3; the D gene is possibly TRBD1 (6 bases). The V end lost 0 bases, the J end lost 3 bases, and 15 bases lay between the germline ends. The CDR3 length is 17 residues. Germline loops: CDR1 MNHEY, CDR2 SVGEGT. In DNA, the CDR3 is TGTGCCAGCAGTTACTCGATATTTCAGGACAGCTACAATGAGCAGTTCTTC. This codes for CASSYSIFQDSYNEQFF.

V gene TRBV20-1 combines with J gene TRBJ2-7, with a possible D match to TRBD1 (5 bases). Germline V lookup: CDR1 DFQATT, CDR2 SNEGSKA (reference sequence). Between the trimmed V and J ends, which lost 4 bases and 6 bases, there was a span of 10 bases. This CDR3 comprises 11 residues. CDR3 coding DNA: TGCAGTGCTAACCCTAGGGGCGAGCAGTACTTC. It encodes CSANPRGEQYF.

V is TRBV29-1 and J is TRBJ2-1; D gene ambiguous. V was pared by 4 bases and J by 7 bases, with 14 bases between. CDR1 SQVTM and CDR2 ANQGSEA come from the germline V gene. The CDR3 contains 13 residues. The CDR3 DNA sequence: TGCAGCGTTGCCACTACCGAGATTAATGAGCAGTTCTTC. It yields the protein CSVATTEINEQFF.